What follows is one TCR beta chain and its context. Its antigen is not identified. This sample stems from a study of blood T cells in healthy people across ages. Study conclusions and caveats: CMV status of donors was unknown, possibly confounding expanded clonotype changes.

Together with a sample-barcoded 5' primer, a J-beta primer mix was included in a second PCR lasting roughly 6 to 12 cycles. Using its own MiXCR run on the 5' RACE reads, TCRdb lists one record per CDR3 protein. The table shows roughly 1.7 million distinct CDR3 sequences, with around 36% occurring only once. Every sample yielded at least 6.5 million isolated PBMCs. Germline lookup yields CDR1 SQVTM and CDR2 ANQGSEA. The CDR3 runs to 14 residues. The sequenced sample was blood. The sequence was obtained from a woman under 40 in good health. V gene TRBV29-1 combines with J gene TRBJ2-1; D is tentatively TRBD1 or TRBD2 (6 bases each). The CDR3, as DNA: TGCAGAGCCCGAAGGGGGGAAGGTGCCAATGAGCAGTTCTTC. This sequence encodes CRARRGEGANEQFF.